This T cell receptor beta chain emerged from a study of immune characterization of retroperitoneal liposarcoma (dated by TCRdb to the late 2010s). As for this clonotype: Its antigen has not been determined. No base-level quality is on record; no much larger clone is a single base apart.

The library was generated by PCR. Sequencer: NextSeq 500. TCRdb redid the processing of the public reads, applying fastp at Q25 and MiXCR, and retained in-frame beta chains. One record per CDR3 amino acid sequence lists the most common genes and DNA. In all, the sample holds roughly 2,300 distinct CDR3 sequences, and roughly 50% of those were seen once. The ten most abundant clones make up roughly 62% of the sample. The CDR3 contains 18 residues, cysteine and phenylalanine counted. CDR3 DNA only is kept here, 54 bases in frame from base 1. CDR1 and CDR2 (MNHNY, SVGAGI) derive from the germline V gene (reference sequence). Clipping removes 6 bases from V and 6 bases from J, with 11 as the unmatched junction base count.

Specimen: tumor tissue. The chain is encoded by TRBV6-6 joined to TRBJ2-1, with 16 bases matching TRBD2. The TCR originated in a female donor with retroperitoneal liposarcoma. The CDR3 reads CASRPGTSGRALSNEQFF. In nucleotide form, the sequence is TGTGCCAGCAGACCCGGGACTAGCGGGAGGGCCCTCTCCAATGAGCAGTTCTTC.